One and the same sample provided the 19 T cell receptor beta chains below, sequenced in a study of shared T cell receptors in the human thymus. Some clones are missing from TCRdb's copy, which holds only in-frame ones; the method was immunoSEQ multiplex PCR. Of hundreds of thousands of clones in the sample, 80% to 90% are singletons; the top ten hold around 0.0094%. The same sample was also used in a study of human thymus T cells.

Sequenced: thymocytes. The receptors shown here come from a girl less than two years old with a congenital heart defect.

CDR3 sequence reads: CSVGFNAGTRGGWEQFF. As DNA, the CDR3 is TGCAGCGTTGGATTCAACGCCGGGACTAGGGGGGGCTGGGAGCAGTTCTTC. This chain links TRBV29-1 with TRBJ2-1; 8 bases are a match to TRBD2. The germline gives CDR1 SQVTM, CDR2 ANQGSEA. The CDR3 sequence is 17 residues long. V was clipped by 4 bases and J by 10 bases; unmatched bases: 21.

The CDR3 loop is CASRLDSSSGNTIYF. In nucleotides, the CDR3 is TGTGCCAGCAGACTCGACAGCTCCTCTGGAAACACCATATATTTT. The gene calls are TRBV6-6 and TRBJ1-3; the D gene is possibly TRBD1 (5 bases). The CDR3 length is 15 residues. The ends were cut back, 6 bases at V and 0 bases at J, with 12 bases in the middle. Per the germline V gene, CDR1 is MNHNY and CDR2 is SVGAGI (reference sequence).

The chain has TRBV7-9 and TRBJ1-1; weak D call: TRBD1 (5 bases). In germline, CDR1 is SEHNR, CDR2 FQNEAQ (reference sequence). This CDR3 comprises 19 residues. The V and J ends lost 1 base and 1 base respectively, with 22 bases between them. The CDR3 nucleotides read TGTGCCAGCAGCTTAGAGACACTTCTAATGAGTCAGGGGAACACTGAAGCTTTCTTT. Translation gives CASSLETLLMSQGNTEAFF. Filled out from reference TRBV7-9 and TRBJ1-1, the complete variable domain reads DTGVSQNPRHKITKRGQNVTFRCDPISEHNRLYWYRQTLGQGPEFLTYFQNEAQLEKSRLLSDRFSAERPKGSFSTLEIQRTEQGDSAMYLCASSLETLLMSQGNTEAFFGQGTRLTVV.

This clone was detected a few times. The chain has TRBV27 and TRBJ1-1, with D possibly matching TRBD1 (5 bases). From germline, CDR1 is MNHEY and CDR2 SMNVEV (reference sequence). The CDR3 covers 15 residues. V lost 6 bases to trimming and J lost 6 bases, with 20 bases between them. The CDR3 protein is CASSPEKGRMAEAFF. In nucleotides, the CDR3 is TGTGCCAGCAGCCCGGAGAAGGGGCGTATGGCTGAAGCTTTCTTT.

The chain is built from TRBV15 and TRBJ2-7, with 7 nucleotides matching TRBD2. The CDR3 runs to 16 residues. J was trimmed by 6 bases and V by 2 bases; bases with no gene match: 13. The germline gives CDR1 LNHNV, CDR2 YYDKDF (reference sequence). CDR3 in amino acids: CATSRPVREAKVEQYF. The CDR3 region has the DNA TGTGCCACCAGCAGACCGGTCCGGGAGGCTAAAGTCGAGCAGTACTTC.

The rearrangement links TRBV2 to TRBJ1-1, with TRBD1 matching over 8 bases. V lost 3 bases, J lost 1 base, and 7 bases stayed unmatched. The CDR3 consists of 16 residues. From germline, CDR1 is SNHLY and CDR2 FYNNEI. CDR3 in amino acids: CASSDYGGQGNTEAFF. The CDR3 nucleotides read TGTGCCAGCAGTGATTACGGAGGACAGGGGAACACTGAAGCTTTCTTT. Full variable domain (remainder filled in from reference TRBV2 and TRBJ1-1): EPEVTQTPSHQVTQMGQEVILRCVPISNHLYFYWYRQILGQKVEFLVSFYNNEISEKSEIFDDQFSVERPDGSNFTLKIRSTKLEDSAMYFCASSDYGGQGNTEAFFGQGTRLTVV.

This chain joins TRBV6-1 and TRBJ1-6; D call uncertain. Trimming pared 1 base from V and 0 bases from J, leaving 13 bases between. The length of the CDR3 is 18 residues. Per germline, CDR1 MNHNS and CDR2 SASEGT. CDR3 DNA sequence: TGTGCCAGCAGTGAAGATTTCACACCGGGCTCCTATAATTCACCCCTCCACTTT. This translates into CASSEDFTPGSYNSPLHF.

The gene calls are TRBV4-1 and TRBJ2-5, with TRBD1 as a possible D gene (6 bases). CDR3 length equals 19 residues. CDR1 and CDR2 (germline): MGHRA, YSYEKL. The ends were cut back, 1 base at V and 5 bases at J, with 26 bases in the middle. DNA of the CDR3: TGCGCCAGCAGCCAAGCCGTGGGGAAAACAGGGTGGGTTTGGGAGACCCAGTACTTC. Encoded protein: CASSQAVGKTGWVWETQYF.

The rearrangement links TRBV28 to TRBJ2-7; D call uncertain. CDR3 length equals 15 residues. Trimming left V 2 bases short and J 4 bases short, with 15 bases between. Germline V gene lookup returns CDR1 MDHEN and CDR2 SYDVKM. The CDR3 sequence: CASSLRPGPPYEQYF. The CDR3 coding sequence is TGTGCCAGCAGTTTAAGGCCAGGTCCCCCTTACGAGCAGTACTTC.

The chain joins TRBV19 to TRBJ1-1; no clear D gene. The CDR3 has 14 residues. Deletions cut 5 bases from V and 0 bases from J, with 10 bases between. Germline V gives CDR1 LNHDA, CDR2 SQIVND (reference sequence). CDR3 in DNA: TGTGCCAGTAGTTCACACTACTTGAACACTGAAGCTTTCTTT. Its protein product is CASSSHYLNTEAFF.

This chain joins TRBV5-4 and TRBJ1-2; a possible D gene is TRBD1 (5 bases). The CDR3 is 14 amino acids. CDR1 is SGHNT and CDR2 is YYREEE in the germline V gene (reference sequence). V shed 0 bases and J shed 4 bases, with 10 bases lying between them. The CDR3 reads CASSLVSQGYGYTF. CDR3 bases: TGTGCCAGCAGCTTGGTTTCTCAGGGCTATGGCTACACCTTC.

A single count supports this clone. This chain joins TRBV6-6 and TRBJ2-5; TRBD1 is a possible D gene (6 bases). The CDR3 length is 13 residues. Trimming removed 6 bases at V and 2 bases at J, with 10 bases between. The germline gives CDR1 MNHNY, CDR2 SVGAGI (reference sequence). The CDR3 is CASSPDRQETQYF. CDR3 bases: TGTGCCAGCAGCCCGGACAGACAAGAGACCCAGTACTTC.

The DNA of the CDR3 is TGTGCCACCGATCTTCATTTCACAAAAGCTTTCTTT. This sequence encodes CATDLHFTKAFF. The V gene is TRBV6-1, the J gene TRBJ1-1; D is ambiguous. Germline V gene lookup returns CDR1 MNHNS and CDR2 SASEGT. V lost 10 bases and J lost 9, with 18 bases in between. The CDR3 has 12 amino acids.

This sequence joins TRBV28 and TRBJ2-5; 7 bases fit TRBD2. Germline CDR1 and CDR2: MDHEN and SYDVKM. The length of the CDR3 is 15 residues. J gave up 2 bases and V 4 bases, and 7 bases lay outside the gene matches. The CDR3 loop is CASSSPAGDQETQYF. In DNA, the CDR3 is TGTGCCAGCAGTTCCCCGGCGGGGGATCAAGAGACCCAGTACTTC. The complete variable domain, with remaining parts taken from reference TRBV28 and TRBJ2-5, reads DVKVTQSSRYLVKRTGEKVFLECVQDMDHENMFWYRQDPGLGLRLIYFSYDVKMKEKGDIPEGYSVSREKKERFSLILESASTNQTSMYLCASSSPAGDQETQYFGPGTRLLVL.

The chain recombines TRBV28 with TRBJ1-5; D not resolved. The CDR3 is 15 residues long. The germline V and J ends were trimmed by 7 bases and 0 bases, with 13 bases remaining between them. Germline assignment: CDR1 MDHEN and CDR2 SYDVKM. The CDR3 DNA reads as TGTGCCAGCACCCTGCCTACAGATAGCAATCAGCCCCAGCATTTT. It yields the protein CASTLPTDSNQPQHF.

This chain joins TRBV5-1 and TRBJ2-7; D is possibly TRBD2 (6 bases). This CDR3 region has 17 residues. Trimming removed 1 base at V and 3 bases at J, with 20 bases between. The germline gives CDR1 SGHRS, CDR2 YFSETQ. The CDR3 DNA is TGCGCCAGCAGCTTGATTCCGCGGGGCGCAGCCGTCTACGAGCAGTACTTC. Translated: CASSLIPRGAAVYEQYF.

V and J are TRBV14 and TRBJ1-1; tentatively, D is TRBD1 (5 bases). The CDR3 runs 12 residues. V was cut by 3 bases and J by 5 bases, with 7 bases left in between. Germline CDR1 is SGHDN and CDR2 is FVKESK. The CDR3 nucleotides read TGTGCCAGCAGCCAGGGGCAAACTGAAGCTTTCTTT. This sequence encodes CASSQGQTEAFF. Drawing the rest from reference TRBV14 and TRBJ1-1, the complete variable domain is EAGVTQFPSHSVIEKGQTVTLRCDPISGHDNLYWYRRVMGKEIKFLLHFVKESKQDESGMPNNRFLAERTGGTYSTLKVQPAELEDSGVYFCASSQGQTEAFFGQGTRLTVV.

This clone showed up just a few times. The chain combines TRBV2 with TRBJ2-7; 8 nucleotides align to TRBD1. The CDR3 is 17 residues long. CDR1 and CDR2 (germline): SNHLY, FYNNEI. Trimming at V came to 5 bases and at J to 1 base, leaving 13 bases not matched to a gene. CDR3 coding DNA: TGTGCCAGCAGTCCACATAGGGTGGACAGGGAATCCTACGAGCAGTACTTC. Translating gives CASSPHRVDRESYEQYF.

The CDR3 DNA is TGTGCCAGCAGTGGTCTCAGGGGGGCCTACACCTTC. Translation: CASSGLRGAYTF. The chain employs TRBV6-1 and TRBJ1-2; 7 nucleotides line up with TRBD1. Looked up from germline, CDR1 is MNHNS and CDR2 is SASEGT. With V trimmed by 4 bases and J by 10 bases, 6 bases remained unmatched. This CDR3 has 12 residues.